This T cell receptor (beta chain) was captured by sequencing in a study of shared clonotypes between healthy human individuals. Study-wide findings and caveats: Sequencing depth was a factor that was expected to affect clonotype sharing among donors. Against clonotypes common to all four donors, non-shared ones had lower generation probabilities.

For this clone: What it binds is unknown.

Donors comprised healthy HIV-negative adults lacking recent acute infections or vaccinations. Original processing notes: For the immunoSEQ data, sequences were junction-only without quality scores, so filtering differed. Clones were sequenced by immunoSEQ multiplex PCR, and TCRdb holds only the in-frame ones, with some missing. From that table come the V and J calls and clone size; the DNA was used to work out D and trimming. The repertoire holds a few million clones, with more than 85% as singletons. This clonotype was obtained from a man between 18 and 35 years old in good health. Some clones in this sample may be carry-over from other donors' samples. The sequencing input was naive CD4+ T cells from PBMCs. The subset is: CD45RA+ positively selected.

The CDR3 DNA is TGTGCCAGCAGCATCGGGCCTGTGGAGACCCAGTACTTC. Its translation is CASSIGPVETQYF. The gene calls are TRBV7-3 and TRBJ2-5; D is undetermined. Looked up from germline, CDR1 is SGHTA and CDR2 is FQGTGA. V was cut by 5 bases and J by 5 bases, with 12 bases left in between. This CDR3 comprises 13 residues.